This T cell receptor beta chain was recovered during a study of Graves' ophthalmopathy and Graves' hyperthyroidism. RNA transcripts yielded amplified TCR beta CDR3 regions. HTBI primers served in a first-round RT-PCR, which a second-round multiplex PCR followed. A single record per CDR3 protein comes from TCRdb applying MiXCR to the multiplex PCR reads. The data hold fewer than 650,000 distinct CDR3 sequences, with about 20% observed a single time. This clonotype was counted ten times or more. It was on clinical symptoms, serum thyroxine, TRAb, thyroid ultrasound and orbital computed tomography that diagnosis relied. A volume of around 9.5 ml of fresh peripheral blood supplied the PBMCs. The sequenced sample was peripheral blood. The receptor comes from a woman under 30 with stable Graves' hyperthyroidism. Some clones in this sample may be carry-over from other donors' samples.

CDR3 nucleotides: TGTGCCACCAGCAGAGATAGGGCAGTCGAGCAGTACTTC. It yields the protein CATSRDRAVEQYF. The chain combines TRBV15 with TRBJ2-7; no clear D. The germline CDR1 and CDR2 sequences are LNHNV and YYDKDF (reference sequence). The CDR3 extends over 13 amino acids. Between the trimmed V and J ends, which lost 0 bases and 6 bases, there was a span of 9 bases.